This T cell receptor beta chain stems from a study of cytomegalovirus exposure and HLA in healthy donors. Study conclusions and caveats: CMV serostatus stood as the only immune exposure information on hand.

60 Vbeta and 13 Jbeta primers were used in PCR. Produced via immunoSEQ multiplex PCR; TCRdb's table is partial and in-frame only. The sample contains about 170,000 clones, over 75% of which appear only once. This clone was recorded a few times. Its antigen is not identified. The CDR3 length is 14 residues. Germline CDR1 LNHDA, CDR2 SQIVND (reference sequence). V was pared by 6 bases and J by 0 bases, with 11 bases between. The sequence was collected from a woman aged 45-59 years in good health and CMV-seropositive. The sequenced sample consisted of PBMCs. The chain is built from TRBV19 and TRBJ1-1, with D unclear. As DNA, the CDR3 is TGTGCCAGTAGCACGGGGATGATGAACACTGAAGCTTTCTTT. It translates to CASSTGMMNTEAFF.